Detailed here is one T cell receptor beta chain. This sample is part of a study of blood T cell repertoires in COVID-19. Study at large: From T cells, B-cell-depleted T cells, or PBMCs came the material, which was cDNA or gDNA.

The germline CDR1 and CDR2 sequences are KGHSH and LQKENI. V was clipped by 3 bases and J by 6 bases, with 4 bases between them. The CDR3 sequence is 11 residues long. Original processing notes: Cell counts per sample came from amplifying reference gene primers. Sequencing was performed with immunoSEQ multiplex PCR; in TCRdb, only in-frame clones are kept and a portion is missing. V, J and clone size reflect that table, while D and trimming were determined from the DNA. The repertoire includes 110,000 to 150,000 clones, approximately 86% of them detected once, and roughly 8.7% sits in the top ten. The rearrangement links TRBV18 to TRBJ2-3, with D unresolved. The sample consisted of peripheral blood. This TCR was recovered from a woman aged 60-75 years with acute or convalescent COVID-19. CDR3 in amino acids: CASSPADTQYF. Written as DNA, the CDR3 is TGTGCCAGCTCACCCGCGGATACGCAGTATTTT.